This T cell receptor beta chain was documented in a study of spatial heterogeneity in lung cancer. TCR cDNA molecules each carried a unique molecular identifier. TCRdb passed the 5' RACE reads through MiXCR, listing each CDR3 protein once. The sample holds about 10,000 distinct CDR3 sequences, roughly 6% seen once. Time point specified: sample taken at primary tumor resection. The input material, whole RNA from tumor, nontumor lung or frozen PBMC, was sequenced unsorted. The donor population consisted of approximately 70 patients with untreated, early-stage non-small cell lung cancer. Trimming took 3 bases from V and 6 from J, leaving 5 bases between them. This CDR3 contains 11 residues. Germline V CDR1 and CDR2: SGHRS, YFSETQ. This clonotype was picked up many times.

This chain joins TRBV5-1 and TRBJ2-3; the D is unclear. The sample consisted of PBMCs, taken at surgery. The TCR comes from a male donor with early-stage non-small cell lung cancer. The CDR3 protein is CASSSSDTQYF. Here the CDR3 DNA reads TGCGCCAGCAGCTCGTCGGATACGCAGTATTTT.